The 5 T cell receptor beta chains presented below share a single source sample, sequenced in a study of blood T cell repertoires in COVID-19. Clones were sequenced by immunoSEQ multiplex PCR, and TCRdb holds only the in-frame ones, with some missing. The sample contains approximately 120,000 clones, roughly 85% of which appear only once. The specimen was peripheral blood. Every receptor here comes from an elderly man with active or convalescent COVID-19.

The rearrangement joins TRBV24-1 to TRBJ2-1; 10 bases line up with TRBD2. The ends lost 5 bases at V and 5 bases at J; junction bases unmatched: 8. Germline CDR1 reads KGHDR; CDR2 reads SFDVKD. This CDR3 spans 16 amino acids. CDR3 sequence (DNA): TGTGCCACCAGTGCCGCGAGCGGGAGGGCCGACAATGAGCAGTTCTTC. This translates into CATSAASGRADNEQFF.

CDR3 bases: TGTGCCAGCAGGCCGGACAGGGTTGGAAAACTGTTTTTT. Its translation: CASRPDRVGKLFF. The chain combines TRBV12-3 or TRBV12-4 with TRBJ1-4; 8 nucleotides align to TRBD1. The CDR3 contains 13 residues. The junction had 7 bases not matched to a gene; V was cut back by 6 bases and J by 10 bases.

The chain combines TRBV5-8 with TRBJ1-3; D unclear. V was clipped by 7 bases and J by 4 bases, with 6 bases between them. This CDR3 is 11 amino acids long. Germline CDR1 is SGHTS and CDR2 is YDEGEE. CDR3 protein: CASGGGNTIYF. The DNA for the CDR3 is TGTGCCAGCGGAGGGGGAAACACCATATATTTT.

The CDR3 spells CASSGDSSYNSPLHF. CDR3 bases: TGTGCCAGCAGTGGGGACAGCTCCTATAATTCACCCCTCCACTTT. V gene TRBV2 combines with J gene TRBJ1-6; 7 nucleotides align to TRBD1. V shed 4 bases and J 0 bases; nucleotides not matched to a gene: 0. The CDR3 is made up of 15 amino acids. CDR1 is SNHLY, CDR2 FYNNEI, per germline.

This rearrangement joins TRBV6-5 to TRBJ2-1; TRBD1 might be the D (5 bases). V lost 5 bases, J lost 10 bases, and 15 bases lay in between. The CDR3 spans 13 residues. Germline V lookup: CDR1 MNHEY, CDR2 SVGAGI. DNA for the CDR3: TGTGCCAGCAGTAATACAGGAGTTTCAGAGCAGTTCTTC. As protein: CASSNTGVSEQFF.